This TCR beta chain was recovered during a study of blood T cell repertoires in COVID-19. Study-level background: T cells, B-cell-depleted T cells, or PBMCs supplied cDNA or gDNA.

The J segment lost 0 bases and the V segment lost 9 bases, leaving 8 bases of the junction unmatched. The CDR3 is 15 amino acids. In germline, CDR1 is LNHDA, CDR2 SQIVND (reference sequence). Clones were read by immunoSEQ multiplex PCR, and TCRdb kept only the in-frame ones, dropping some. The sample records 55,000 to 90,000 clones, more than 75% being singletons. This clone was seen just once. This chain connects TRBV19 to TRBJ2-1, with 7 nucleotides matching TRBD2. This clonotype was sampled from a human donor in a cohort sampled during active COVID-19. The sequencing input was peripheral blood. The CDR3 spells CASLPGGSSYNEQFF. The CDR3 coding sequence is TGTGCCAGCCTCCCAGGCGGGAGCTCCTACAATGAGCAGTTCTTC.